A selection of T cell receptor beta chains follows, all from one sample in a study of cytomegalovirus exposure and HLA in healthy donors. Libraries were prepared by immunoSEQ multiplex PCR; TCRdb keeps only in-frame clonotypes and omits some of them. The profile shows approximately 100,000 clones, roughly 80% of them singletons. The sample comprised PBMCs. These receptors came from a man over 45 in good health and CMV-seropositive. Each CDR3 is given with its conserved first and last residue. A D gene is named only where the DNA matches it firmly. A clone size is listed for some rows: how often the clone was seen (once, few, many), or a class if it is expanded.

TRBJ2-7 - - TRBV28 TGTGCCAGCAGTTTAAGTACAGGGCGGGTCGAGCAGTACTTC CASSLSTGRVEQYF
TRBJ2-7 TRBD2 few TRBV28 TGTGCCAGCAGTCTAGCGGGACTAGCGGGAGTTGATAGCTCCTACGAGCAGTACTTC CASSLAGLAGVDSSYEQYF
TRBJ2-3 TRBD1 - TRBV27 TGTGCCAGCAGTTTATCGGTGACAGGGGAAGATACGCAGTATTTT CASSLSVTGEDTQYF
TRBJ1-6 TRBD1 - TRBV2 TGTGCCAGCAGAGAGCGTACAGGGGCGGATAATTCACCCCTCCACTTT CASRERTGADNSPLHF
TRBJ2-1 TRBD2 few TRBV10-1 TGCGCCAGCAGAGCCGGGACTAGCGGTAACAATGAGCAGTTCTTC CASRAGTSGNNEQFF
TRBJ2-4 TRBD2 once TRBV11-2 TGTGCCAGCAGCTTAGTGGGGGGGAAAAACATTCAGTACTTC CASSLVGGKNIQYF
TRBJ2-1 TRBD1 - TRBV27 TGTGCCAGCAGTGGGACAGGGGAGGGGAATGAGCAGTTCTTC CASSGTGEGNEQFF
TRBJ2-7 - few TRBV9 TGTGCCAGCAGTCCATGGGCCAAACCTTACGAGCAGTACTTC CASSPWAKPYEQYF
TRBJ1-4 - - TRBV7-8 TGTGCCAGCAGCTCCCCCGGTGAAAAACTGTTTTTT CASSSPGEKLFF
TRBJ2-3 - - TRBV5-1 TGCGCCAGCAGCTTGGGGACTGACACAGATACGCAGTATTTT CASSLGTDTDTQYF
TRBJ2-2 - - TRBV4-1 TGCGCCAGCAGCCAAGATCGTGTAGCCGGGGAGCTGTTTTTT CASSQDRVAGELFF
TRBJ2-5 TRBD2 - TRBV5-1 TGCGCCAGCAGCTCCGGACTAGCGGAAGAGACCCAGTACTTC CASSSGLAEETQYF
TRBJ2-7 - - TRBV4-2 TGTGCCAGCAGCCAAGATCCGAATTCCCGGGCAGGGTCGAACGAGCAGTACTTC CASSQDPNSRAGSNEQYF
TRBJ2-7 - - TRBV11-3 TGTGCCAGCAGCGGGCAGTTGAGCTCCGAGCAGTACTTC CASSGQLSSEQYF
TRBJ2-7 - - TRBV28 TGTGCCAGCAGGGGGGGAATCCACGAGCAGTACTTC CASRGGIHEQYF
TRBJ1-3 TRBD1 - TRBV19 TGTGCCAGTAGTATGGAGGACAGGGGGCGACGAAACACCATATATTTT CASSMEDRGRRNTIYF
TRBJ2-1 TRBD1 - TRBV7-2 TGTGCCAGCAGCACTAGGGGACAGGGCTCCTACAATGAGCAGTTCTTC CASSTRGQGSYNEQFF